This is a list of T cell receptor beta chains from one sample in a study of T-cell reconstitution after alpha-beta-depleted transplantation in children. MiXCR, run by TCRdb on the PCR reads, gives a single entry per CDR3 protein. The sample records roughly 110,000 distinct CDR3 sequences, about a tenth being singletons. This material consisted of PBMCs, taken before TCRalphabeta/CD19-depleted stem cell transplant. The receptors were sampled from a boy aged 2 to 10 with acute lymphoblastic leukemia, due to receive a stem cell transplant. Each CDR3 is given with its conserved first and last residue. The D gene is left open where the match is weak. Clone size is given for some rows only: seen once, a few or many times, or a class if the clone is expanded.

TRBD2,TRBV6-5,TRBJ2-4,many,CASSYVGGGIQYF,TGTGCCAGCAGTTACGTGGGGGGGGGCATTCAGTACTTC
.,TRBV19,TRBJ2-4,few,CASSIGLLRRGPKNIQYF,TGTGCCAGTAGTATCGGGTTGTTGCGGAGGGGGCCCAAAAACATTCAGTACTTC
.,TRBV12-3/TRBV12-4,TRBJ2-3,.,CASSFRKAITLDTQYF,TGTGCCAGCAGTTTCCGGAAGGCGATAACTCTAGATACGCAGTATTTT
TRBD2,TRBV28,TRBJ2-3,.,CASSLTSGRLTDTQYF,TGTGCCAGCAGTTTGACTAGCGGGAGGTTGACAGATACGCAGTATTTT
TRBD2,TRBV7-9,TRBJ2-3,few,CASSRRTSGTDTQYF,TGTGCCAGCAGCCGAAGGACTAGCGGCACAGATACGCAGTATTTT
.,TRBV6-5,TRBJ2-6,.,CASSYEGGTGANVLTF,TGTGCCAGCAGTTACGAAGGAGGGACTGGGGCCAACGTCCTGACTTTC
TRBD2,TRBV6-1,TRBJ2-3,many,CASRGLAGTDTQYF,TGTGCCAGCAGGGGACTAGCGGGCACAGATACGCAGTATTTT
TRBD2,TRBV7-9,TRBJ2-3,many,CASLNLAGRAPDTQYF,TGTGCCAGCTTAAATTTAGCCGGGAGGGCACCAGATACGCAGTATTTT
.,TRBV27,TRBJ1-1,.,CASSLRRQNTEAFF,TGTGCCAGCAGTTTAAGACGACAGAACACTGAAGCTTTCTTT
.,TRBV20-1,TRBJ2-2,.,CSAREAGGGTGELFF,TGCAGTGCTAGAGAGGCAGGGGGAGGGACCGGGGAGCTGTTTTTT
.,TRBV15,TRBJ1-6,.,CATSRLGDLRALHF,TGTGCCACCAGCCGCTTGGGGGACCTTCGAGCCCTCCACTTT
.,TRBV12-3/TRBV12-4,TRBJ1-3,many,CASSETNSGNTIYF,TGTGCCAGCAGCGAGACTAACTCTGGAAACACCATATATTTT
TRBD2,TRBV20-1,TRBJ2-1,few,CSASGGLAGVIRQFF,TGCAGTGCTAGTGGGGGTCTAGCGGGAGTTATTCGTCAGTTCTTC
TRBD1,TRBV5-1,TRBJ2-7,.,CASSWSSGGEQYF,TGCGCCAGCAGCTGGTCTTCAGGGGGCGAGCAGTACTTC
.,TRBV20-1,TRBJ2-1,many,CSAPRGAGIYNEQFF,TGCAGTGCTCCCCGGGGAGCGGGCATCTACAATGAGCAGTTCTTC
.,TRBV6-1,TRBJ2-7,.,CASSSGRWSSYEQYF,TGTGCCAGCAGCTCCGGACGGTGGAGCTCCTACGAGCAGTACTTC
TRBD2,TRBV28,TRBJ2-1,few,CASSSWTSGDNEQFF,TGTGCCAGCAGTTCCTGGACTAGCGGAGACAATGAGCAGTTCTTC
TRBD2,TRBV7-9,TRBJ2-1,many,CASSLGLAEYNEQFF,TGTGCCAGCAGCTTAGGACTAGCGGAGTACAATGAGCAGTTCTTC
.,TRBV10-1,TRBJ2-2,few,CASSDEGLDTGELFF,TGCGCCAGCAGTGATGAGGGACTTGACACCGGGGAGCTGTTTTTT
.,TRBV20-1,TRBJ1-1,.,CSARGGSEAFF,TGCAGTGCTAGAGGGGGATCCGAAGCTTTCTTT
TRBD2,TRBV20-1,TRBJ2-1,many,CSAIAGGKGNEQFF,TGCAGTGCAATAGCGGGAGGTAAGGGCAATGAGCAGTTCTTC
TRBD2,TRBV10-3,TRBJ2-2,.,CVIKPSGRATNTGELFF,TGTGTCATCAAGCCTAGCGGGAGAGCCACTAACACCGGGGAGCTGTTTTTT
.,TRBV5-1,TRBJ2-6,.,CASSNWGSSGANVLTF,TGCGCCAGCAGCAACTGGGGCAGCTCTGGGGCCAACGTCCTGACTTTC
.,TRBV5-1,TRBJ2-7,many,CASSPPTSSYEQYF,TGCGCCAGCAGCCCTCCCACGAGTTCCTACGAGCAGTACTTC
.,TRBV6-5,TRBJ2-6,many,CASSLGLTSGANVLTF,TGTGCCAGCAGCTTAGGACTGACCTCTGGGGCCAACGTCCTGACTTTC
TRBD2,TRBV7-9,TRBJ2-7,few,CASSSAGGPLLF,TGTGCCAGCAGCTCAGCGGGAGGGCCTCTTCTCTTC
.,TRBV30,TRBJ2-2,few,CAWRFTGELFF,TGTGCCTGGAGATTCACCGGGGAGCTGTTTTTT
.,TRBV20-1,TRBJ1-2,.,CCAGSFLRDGALYGYTF,TGCTGTGCTGGGTCCTTTCTGAGGGACGGTGCCCTCTATGGCTACACCTTC
TRBD1,TRBV27,TRBJ1-2,.,CASSLRSGGHGYTF,TGTGCCAGCAGTTTAAGGTCAGGGGGCCATGGCTACACCTTC
TRBD2,TRBV9,TRBJ2-1,many,CASSERPAREGYEQFF,TGTGCCAGCAGCGAGAGGCCTGCGCGGGAGGGGTATGAGCAGTTCTTC
TRBD2,TRBV5-1,TRBJ2-1,few,CASSRGTSGSFRGIEQFF,TGCGCCAGCAGCCGGGGGACTAGCGGGAGTTTTAGGGGCATTGAGCAGTTCTTC
.,TRBV9,TRBJ2-1,many,CASSVLNEQFF,TGTGCCAGCAGCGTTTTGAATGAGCAGTTCTTC
TRBD2,TRBV3-1,TRBJ2-7,few,CASSPPTSGYTYEQYF,TGTGCCAGCAGCCCTCCGACTAGCGGGTACACCTACGAGCAGTACTTC
TRBD1,TRBV6-5,TRBJ1-1,few,CASSYEQGELGTEAFF,TGTGCCAGCAGTTACGAGCAGGGGGAGCTTGGGACTGAAGCTTTCTTT
.,TRBV28,TRBJ2-1,.,CASSLSQVIYNEQFF,TGTGCCAGCAGTTTATCACAGGTCATCTACAATGAGCAGTTCTTC
.,TRBV20-1,TRBJ2-1,few,CSAYRGGGLYNEQFF,TGCAGTGCTTACCGCGGGGGCGGGTTATACAATGAGCAGTTCTTC
TRBD2,TRBV3-1,TRBJ2-3,once,CASSHETSPPYTQYF,TGTGCCAGCAGCCACGAGACTAGCCCACCGTATACGCAGTATTTT
TRBD2,TRBV3-1,TRBJ2-1,.,CASSLSGSGAYGEQFF,TGTGCCAGCAGCCTCTCTGGTAGCGGGGCTTACGGTGAGCAGTTCTTC
.,TRBV20-1,TRBJ2-3,.,CSVRERSPQTDTQYF,TGCAGTGTTCGGGAGCGGTCCCCCCAGACAGATACGCAGTATTTT
.,TRBV7-6,TRBJ2-2,.,CASSLAVGNTGELFF,TGTGCCAGCAGCTTAGCTGTCGGAAACACCGGGGAGCTGTTTTTT
TRBD2,TRBV2,TRBJ2-3,few,CASLRLAVTDTQYF,TGTGCCAGCCTGAGACTAGCGGTTACAGATACGCAGTATTTT
.,TRBV29-1,TRBJ1-1,few,CSSLGSLNTEAFF,TGCAGCAGTCTCGGCAGTTTGAACACTGAAGCTTTCTTT
.,TRBV20-1,TRBJ2-7,few,CSANPDRYEQYF,TGCAGTGCTAACCCAGACAGGTACGAGCAGTACTTC
TRBD2,TRBV7-8,TRBJ2-3,.,CASRPGLEVTDTQYF,TGTGCCAGCAGACCGGGACTAGAGGTCACAGATACGCAGTATTTT
.,TRBV6-1,TRBJ2-2,.,CSSVRSNTGELFF,TGTTCCAGCGTCAGGAGCAACACCGGGGAGCTGTTTTTT
.,TRBV6-1,TRBJ2-7,few,CASGAFYSAGEQYF,TGTGCCAGCGGTGCCTTTTATTCTGCGGGCGAGCAGTACTTC
.,TRBV18,TRBJ2-1,.,CASSSTGFSSYNEQFF,TGTGCCAGCTCCTCGACAGGCTTCAGCTCCTACAATGAGCAGTTCTTC
.,TRBV19,TRBJ2-4,few,CASSPKGTSTLAKNIQYF,TGTGCCAGTAGTCCCAAGGGGACGTCGACTCTAGCCAAAAACATTCAGTACTTC
.,TRBV18,TRBJ1-6,.,CASSVDFDPSSPLHF,TGTGCCAGCTCAGTCGACTTCGACCCAAGTTCACCCCTCCACTTT
TRBD1,TRBV20-1,TRBJ2-1,.,CSATTGGVYNEQFF,TGCAGTGCAACCACAGGGGGCGTTTACAATGAGCAGTTCTTC
TRBD1,TRBV5-7,TRBJ1-1,few,CASRPDREPGEAFF,TGTGCCAGCAGACCGGACAGGGAGCCGGGTGAAGCTTTCTTT
TRBD2,TRBV18,TRBJ2-1,.,CASSLAGASYNEQFF,TGTGCCAGCTCACTAGCGGGAGCCTCCTACAATGAGCAGTTCTTC
TRBD2,TRBV19,TRBJ2-3,.,CASYPSWASGDPDTQYF,TGTGCCAGCTATCCCTCGTGGGCTAGCGGAGACCCAGATACGCAGTATTTT
.,TRBV27,TRBJ1-1,.,CASSLWTDANTEAFF,TGTGCCAGCAGTTTATGGACGGATGCAAACACTGAAGCTTTCTTT